The sequence of this T cell receptor (beta chain) was determined in a study of T cell responses to AZD1222 COVID-19 vaccine. TCRdb's copy holds only in-frame clones and misses some; the assay was immunoSEQ multiplex PCR. The profile shows 150,000 to 200,000 clones, roughly nine tenths of them singletons. This CDR3 has 15 residues. The germline V gene encodes CDR1 MDHEN and CDR2 SYDVKM. The V end lost 6 bases, the J end lost 6 bases, and 18 bases lay between the germline ends. To note about this clone: Its antigen is not known.

Points from the study as a whole: Possibly, clonal diversity was underestimated; donors were largely white British and included more females.

This material consisted of peripheral blood, taken on day 0 of AZD1222 vaccination. The chain recombines TRBV28 with TRBJ2-1; D is perhaps TRBD2 (7 bases). This receptor was obtained from an adult in good health. The CDR3 loop is CASSPWGGAINEQFF. The CDR3 region has the DNA TGTGCCAGCAGCCCTTGGGGGGGGGCAATCAATGAGCAGTTCTTC. The complete variable domain, with remaining parts taken from reference TRBV28 and TRBJ2-1, reads DVKVTQSSRYLVKRTGEKVFLECVQDMDHENMFWYRQDPGLGLRLIYFSYDVKMKEKGDIPEGYSVSREKKERFSLILESASTNQTSMYLCASSPWGGAINEQFFGPGTRLTVL.